This T cell receptor (beta chain) appears in the sequencing data of a study of Tregs in tolerant kidney transplant recipients (dated by TCRdb to about 2019). For the study in its entirety: Before combined kidney and bone marrow transplantation, this study identified donor-specific regulatory T cells using TCRbeta sequencing and then followed those same cells after transplant. TCRbeta repertoire sequencing was used in a few healthy controls to compare several ways of expanding Tregs specific for an allogeneic donor. Findings and caveats that apply to the study as a whole: Because the study included only a small number of patients, the results must be confirmed in larger populations and under other immunosuppression protocols. Biological reproducibility was not directly addressed, though technical replication error appeared minimal. Expanding Tregs with activated donor B cells appeared to identify the most biologically relevant and donor-specific TCRbeta repertoire.

Note on this clone: It lacks a known antigen. The input lacks base qualities; no much larger clone sits a single base away.

For TCRbeta CDR3 sequencing, genomic DNA from the sorted cells was extracted using the QIAGEN DNeasy Blood and Tissue Kit. High-throughput TCRbeta CDR3 sequencing, including PCR amplification with bias correction and internal controls, was performed commercially through immunoSEQ. In the paper's pipeline: Unique productive TCRbeta sequences were defined by CDR3 nucleotide sequence where primers matched, and otherwise by CDR3 amino acid sequence together with Vbeta and Jbeta genes. As a correction for sorting error, sequences shared between sorted populations at a frequency ratio of 2:1 or less were discarded, and the remaining shared sequences were assigned to the higher population. Sequences were defined as donor-reactive when expanded at least 5-fold in CFSE-low cells versus unstimulated cells and present at a frequency of at least 0.01% in CFSE-low cells. Repertoire divergence was quantified by Jensen-Shannon divergence using the top 100 TCRbeta sequences ranked by frequency. For samples with multiple sequencing runs, sorting error was corrected separately for each run before the runs were pooled. As stored in TCRdb, this immuneACCESS dataset retains in-frame rearrangements with V and J assigned. A fraction of the clones does not appear; measured against another copy, unresolved V genes explain less than half of the discrepancy, and the remainder lacks a known reason. That table gives V, J and clone size, and the DNA gave D and trimming. This sample is represented by about 68,000 clones; 84% of them were singletons. The ten largest make up roughly 4.9% of the sample.

Thawed PBMCs were FACS-sorted into unstimulated Tregs (CD4+CD25+CD127-), CD4+ non-Tregs (CD4+CD25-), CD4 cells and CD8 cells. Healthy control blood was obtained either as purchased buffy coats or from healthy volunteers. Healthy control blood was processed to PBMCs with a Ficoll density gradient and then cryopreserved, whereas patient PBMCs were collected both before and after transplant. The material sequenced was CD4+ T cells from blood. The receptor comes from a human donor in good health.

In nucleotides, the sequence is TGTGCCAGCAGCTCGGGGAGTGGCGCAGATACGCAGTATTTT. This is translated as CASSSGSGADTQYF. The V and J genes are TRBV5-4 and TRBJ2-3, and the D gene may be TRBD2, 5 bases matching. Including cysteine and phenylalanine, the CDR3 has 14 amino acids. Only the CDR3 region is kept as DNA, spanning 42 bases read in frame from base 1. Per the germline V gene (reference sequence), SGHNT is the CDR1 and YYREEE is the CDR2. The V and J ends are trimmed by 3 bases and 4 bases, leaving 12 bases between them.